This T cell receptor (beta chain) was retrieved from a study of Ad26.COV2.S vaccination and SARS-CoV-2 variants. Points from the study as a whole: TCR breadth and depth analyses may have underestimated total T cell responses. Vaccine recipients surpassed placebo recipients in spike-specific TCR breadth.

The CDR3 contains 16 residues. The J segment lost 4 bases and the V segment lost 1 base, leaving 6 bases of the junction unmatched. Germline V gene lookup returns CDR1 LNHDA and CDR2 SQIVND (reference sequence). This sample's treatment: approximately 18 received Ad26.COV2.S at low or high dose, single or two shots; roughly five received placebo; per-sample allocation not given. After the first vaccine or placebo injection, samples were drawn on day 63. Expressing Wuhan-strain SARS-CoV-2 spike, an Ad26 vector served as the vaccine. Profiling relied on immunoSEQ multiplex PCR, and the TCRdb table lists in-frame clones only, not all of them. The sample consists of 350,000 to 450,000 clones, 70% to 90% of them appearing once. Of note for this clone: Its antigen is undetermined.

Here the sequenced sample was peripheral blood, taken in a trial of Ad26.COV2.S vaccine versus placebo. The sequence was obtained from a person aged 18-60 years who received the Ad26.COV2.S COVID-19 vaccine or a placebo. This chain connects TRBV19 to TRBJ2-1; TRBD2 matches at 8 bases. In DNA, the CDR3 is TGTGCCAGTAGTATAGTCCCGGGGGGGATGTACAATGAGCAGTTCTTC. Its protein is CASSIVPGGMYNEQFF.